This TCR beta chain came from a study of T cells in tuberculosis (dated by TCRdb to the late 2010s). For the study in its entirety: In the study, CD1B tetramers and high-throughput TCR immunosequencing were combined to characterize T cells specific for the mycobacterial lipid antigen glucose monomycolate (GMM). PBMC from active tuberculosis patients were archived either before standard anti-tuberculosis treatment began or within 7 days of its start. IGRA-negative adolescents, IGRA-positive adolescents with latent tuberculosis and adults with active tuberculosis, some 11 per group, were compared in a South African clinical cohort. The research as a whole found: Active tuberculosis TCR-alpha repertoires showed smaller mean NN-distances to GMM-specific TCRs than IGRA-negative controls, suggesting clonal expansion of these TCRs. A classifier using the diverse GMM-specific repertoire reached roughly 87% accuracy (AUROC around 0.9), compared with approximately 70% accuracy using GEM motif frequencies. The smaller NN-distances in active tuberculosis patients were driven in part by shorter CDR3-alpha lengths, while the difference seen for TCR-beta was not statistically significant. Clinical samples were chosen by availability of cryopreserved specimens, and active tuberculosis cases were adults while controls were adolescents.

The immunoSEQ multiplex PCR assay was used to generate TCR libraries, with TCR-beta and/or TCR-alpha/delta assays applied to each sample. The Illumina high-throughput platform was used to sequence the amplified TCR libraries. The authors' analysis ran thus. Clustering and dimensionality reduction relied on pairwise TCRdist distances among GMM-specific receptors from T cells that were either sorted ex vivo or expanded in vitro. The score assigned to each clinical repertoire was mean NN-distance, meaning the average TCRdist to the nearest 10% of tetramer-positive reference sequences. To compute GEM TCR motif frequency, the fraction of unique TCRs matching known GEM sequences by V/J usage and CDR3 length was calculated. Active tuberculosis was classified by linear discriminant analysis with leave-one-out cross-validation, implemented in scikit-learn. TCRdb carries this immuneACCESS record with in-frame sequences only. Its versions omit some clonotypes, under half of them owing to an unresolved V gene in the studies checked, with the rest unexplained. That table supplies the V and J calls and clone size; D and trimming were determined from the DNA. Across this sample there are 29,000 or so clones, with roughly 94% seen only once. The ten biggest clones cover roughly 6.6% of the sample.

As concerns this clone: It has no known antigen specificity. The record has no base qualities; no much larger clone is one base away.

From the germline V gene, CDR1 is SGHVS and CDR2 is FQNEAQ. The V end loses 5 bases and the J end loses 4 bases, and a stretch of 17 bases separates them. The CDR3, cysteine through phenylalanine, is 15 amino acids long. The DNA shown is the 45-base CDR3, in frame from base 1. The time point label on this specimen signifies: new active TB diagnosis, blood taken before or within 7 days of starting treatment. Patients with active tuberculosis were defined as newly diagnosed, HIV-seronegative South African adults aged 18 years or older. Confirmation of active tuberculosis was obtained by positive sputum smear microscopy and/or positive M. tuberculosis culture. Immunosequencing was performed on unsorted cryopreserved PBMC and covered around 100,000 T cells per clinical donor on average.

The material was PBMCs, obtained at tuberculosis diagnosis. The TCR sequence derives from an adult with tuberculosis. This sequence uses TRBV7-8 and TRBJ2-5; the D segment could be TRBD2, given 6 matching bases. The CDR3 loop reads CASSPGRDRGETQYF. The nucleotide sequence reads TGTGCCAGCAGCCCGGGGCGGGACCGGGGAGAGACCCAGTACTTC.